This TCR beta chain was sequenced for a study of CD8+CD57+ T cells in acquired aplastic anemia. Study-level results: No significant difference in CD8+ Simpson's diversity was found between patients and controls. It was found that 25 to 35 CD8+ CDR3 sequences were shared between patients and controls.

Profiling that covered TCR beta VDJ and CDR3 relied on genomic DNA as its template. TCRdb redid the calling of the reads with MiXCR, one entry per CDR3 protein. The profile covers 400,000 to 600,000 distinct CDR3 sequences, with roughly 34% appearing a single time and 0.8% to 0.85% taken by the ten largest. Patients picked for sequencing had shown CD8+CD57+ cell expansion detected by flow cytometry. This clonotype was counted at least ten times. Its antigen is still unknown. Germline V gene data show CDR1 as SEHNR and CDR2 as FQNEAQ (reference sequence). CDR3 length equals 14 residues. V lost 3 bases and J lost 0, with 6 bases in between.

The chain is built from TRBV7-9 and TRBJ1-5; no clear D gene. The sequence was collected from a human donor with aplastic anemia. What was sequenced was sorted CD4+, CD8+, or CD8+CD57+ T cells (not recorded which) from PBMCs. CDR3 sequence (DNA): TGTGCCAGCAGCTTGAGCAATAGCAATCAGCCCCAGCATTTT. This codes for CASSLSNSNQPQHF.